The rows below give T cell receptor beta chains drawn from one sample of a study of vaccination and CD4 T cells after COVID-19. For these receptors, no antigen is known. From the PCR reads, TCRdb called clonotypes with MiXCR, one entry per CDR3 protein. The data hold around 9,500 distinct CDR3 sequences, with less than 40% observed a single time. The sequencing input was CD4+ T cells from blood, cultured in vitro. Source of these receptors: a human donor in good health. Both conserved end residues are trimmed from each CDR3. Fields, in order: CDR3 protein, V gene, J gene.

CDR3aa: ASSPKGAGGRNEQF
v_gene: TRBV6-1
j_gene: TRBJ2-1

CDR3aa: SALGLAGMDTQY
v_gene: TRBV20-1
j_gene: TRBJ2-3

CDR3aa: ASSQKGTGSPNYGYT
v_gene: TRBV23-1
j_gene: TRBJ1-2

CDR3aa: ASSLEGTKTDTQY
v_gene: TRBV7-9
j_gene: TRBJ2-3

CDR3aa: ASRQPGDNEQF
v_gene: TRBV7-2
j_gene: TRBJ2-1

CDR3aa: ASSEADTQY
v_gene: TRBV6-1
j_gene: TRBJ2-3

CDR3aa: ASSKGGAGNGYT
v_gene: TRBV6-1
j_gene: TRBJ1-2

CDR3aa: ASSLYGEAETGYT
v_gene: TRBV5-1
j_gene: TRBJ1-2

CDR3aa: ASSGILDRQY
v_gene: TRBV7-3
j_gene: TRBJ2-3

CDR3aa: ASSSPTFSYNEQF
v_gene: TRBV5-1
j_gene: TRBJ2-1

CDR3aa: ARDRRETNTEAF
v_gene: TRBV7-2
j_gene: TRBJ1-1

CDR3aa: ASSYGTGSNQPQH
v_gene: TRBV6-5
j_gene: TRBJ1-5

CDR3aa: ASSDPGQDLYGYT
v_gene: TRBV7-3
j_gene: TRBJ1-2

CDR3aa: ASSWGTESPHTQY
v_gene: TRBV6-2/TRBV6-3
j_gene: TRBJ2-3

CDR3aa: ATRNTNTGELF
v_gene: TRBV6-4
j_gene: TRBJ2-2

CDR3aa: ASSRGYEQY
v_gene: TRBV9
j_gene: TRBJ2-7

CDR3aa: ASSPGTASYSNQPQH
v_gene: TRBV19
j_gene: TRBJ1-5

CDR3aa: ASSQVPPSELATYEQY
v_gene: TRBV5-5
j_gene: TRBJ2-7

CDR3aa: ASGVYTEAF
v_gene: TRBV6-1
j_gene: TRBJ1-1

CDR3aa: ASSFSGGSYEQY
v_gene: TRBV5-1
j_gene: TRBJ2-7

CDR3aa: ASSVDPAGNSPLH
v_gene: TRBV9
j_gene: TRBJ1-6

CDR3aa: ASSPATSGGAKY
v_gene: TRBV12-3/TRBV12-4
j_gene: TRBJ2-7

CDR3aa: SVLREMNTEAF
v_gene: TRBV29-1
j_gene: TRBJ1-1

CDR3aa: ASRDPRGRGTEAF
v_gene: TRBV6-1
j_gene: TRBJ1-1

CDR3aa: SAREQTSNQPQH
v_gene: TRBV20-1
j_gene: TRBJ1-5

CDR3aa: ASTQEQGARHEQY
v_gene: TRBV2
j_gene: TRBJ2-7

CDR3aa: ATGRNTGELF
v_gene: TRBV15
j_gene: TRBJ2-2

CDR3aa: ASSPRPSDSYEQY
v_gene: TRBV18
j_gene: TRBJ2-7

CDR3aa: ASSLLGGITEAF
v_gene: TRBV27
j_gene: TRBJ1-1

CDR3aa: ASSYAGQLDTQY
v_gene: TRBV11-2
j_gene: TRBJ2-5

CDR3aa: ASSAREAGSHQPQH
v_gene: TRBV6-1
j_gene: TRBJ1-5

CDR3aa: ASKRGDSPLH
v_gene: TRBV25-1
j_gene: TRBJ1-6

CDR3aa: ASSSIGTATYEQY
v_gene: TRBV25-1
j_gene: TRBJ2-7

CDR3aa: ASSKDRRFYGYT
v_gene: TRBV19
j_gene: TRBJ1-2

CDR3aa: ASSRGRDRGQDGYT
v_gene: TRBV19
j_gene: TRBJ1-2

CDR3aa: SVPRTGARAF
v_gene: TRBV20-1
j_gene: TRBJ1-1

CDR3aa: ASSLVTSGAGELF
v_gene: TRBV7-2
j_gene: TRBJ2-2